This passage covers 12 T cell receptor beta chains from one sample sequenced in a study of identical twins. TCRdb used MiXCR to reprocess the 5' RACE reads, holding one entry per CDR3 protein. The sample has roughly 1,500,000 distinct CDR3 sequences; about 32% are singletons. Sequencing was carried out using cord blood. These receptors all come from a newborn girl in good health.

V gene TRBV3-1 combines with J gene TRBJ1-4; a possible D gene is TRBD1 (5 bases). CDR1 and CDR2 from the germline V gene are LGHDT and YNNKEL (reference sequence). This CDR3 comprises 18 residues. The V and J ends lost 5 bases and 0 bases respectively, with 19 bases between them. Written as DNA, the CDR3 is TGTGCCAGCAGCGCGAGGTATACAGGCTCTGCAACTAATGAAAAACTGTTTTTT. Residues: CASSARYTGSATNEKLFF.

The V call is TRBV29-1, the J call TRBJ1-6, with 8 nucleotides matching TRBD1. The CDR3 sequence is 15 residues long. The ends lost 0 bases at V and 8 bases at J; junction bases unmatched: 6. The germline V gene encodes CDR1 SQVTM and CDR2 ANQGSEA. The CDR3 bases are TGCAGCGTTGAAGATAGGACAGGGCATGATTCACCCCTCCACTTT. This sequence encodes CSVEDRTGHDSPLHF.

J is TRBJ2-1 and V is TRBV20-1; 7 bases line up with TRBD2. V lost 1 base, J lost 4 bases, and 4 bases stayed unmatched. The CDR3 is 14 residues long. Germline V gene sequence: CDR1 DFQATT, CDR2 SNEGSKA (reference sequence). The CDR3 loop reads CSARGASGYNEQFF. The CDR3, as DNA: TGCAGTGCTAGAGGGGCTAGCGGATACAATGAGCAGTTCTTC.

DNA for the CDR3: TGCGCCAGCAGGCCCGGGGATAGCACAGATACGCAGTATTTT. The encoded protein is CASRPGDSTDTQYF. The chain employs TRBV5-1 and TRBJ2-3; the D gene is possibly TRBD2 (5 bases). The CDR3 spans 14 residues. V lost 5 bases to trimming and J lost 0 bases, with 10 bases between them. The germline V gene encodes CDR1 SGHRS and CDR2 YFSETQ.

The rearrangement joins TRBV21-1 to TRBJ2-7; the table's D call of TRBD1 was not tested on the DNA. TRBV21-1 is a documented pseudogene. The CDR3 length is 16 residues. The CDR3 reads CASSKARGTGYYEQYF. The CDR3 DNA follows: TGTGCCAGCAGCAAAGCGCGGGGGACAGGGTACTACGAGCAGTACTTC.

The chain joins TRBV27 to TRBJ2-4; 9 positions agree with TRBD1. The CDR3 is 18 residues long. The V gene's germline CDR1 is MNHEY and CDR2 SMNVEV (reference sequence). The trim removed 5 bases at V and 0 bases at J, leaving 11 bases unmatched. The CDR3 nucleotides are TGTGCCAGCAGTCTCGGACAGGGGAGGAGGGTAGCCAAAAACATTCAGTACTTC. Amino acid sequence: CASSLGQGRRVAKNIQYF.

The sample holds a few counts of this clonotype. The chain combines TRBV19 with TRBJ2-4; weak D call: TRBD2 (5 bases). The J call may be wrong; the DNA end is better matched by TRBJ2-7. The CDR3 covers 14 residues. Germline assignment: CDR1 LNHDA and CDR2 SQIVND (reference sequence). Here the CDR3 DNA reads TGTGCCAGTAGAGCGACTATCCGAAGCAACGAGCAGTACTTC. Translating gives CASRATIRSNEQYF.

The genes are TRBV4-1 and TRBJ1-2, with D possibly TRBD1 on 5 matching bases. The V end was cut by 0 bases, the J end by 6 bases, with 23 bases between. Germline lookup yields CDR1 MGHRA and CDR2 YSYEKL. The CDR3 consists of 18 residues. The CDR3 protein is CASSQDSGGRAGWNGYTF. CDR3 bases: TGCGCCAGCAGCCAAGATAGTGGCGGCAGGGCGGGGTGGAATGGCTACACCTTC.

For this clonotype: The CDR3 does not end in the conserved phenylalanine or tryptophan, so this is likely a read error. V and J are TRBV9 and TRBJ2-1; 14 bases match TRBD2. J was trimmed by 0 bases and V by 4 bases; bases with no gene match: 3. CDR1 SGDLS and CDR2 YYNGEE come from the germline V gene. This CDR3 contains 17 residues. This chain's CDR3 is CASSTGTSGSSYNEQFY. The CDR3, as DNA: TGTGCCAGCAGCACGGGGACTAGCGGGAGCTCCTACAATGAGCAGTTCTAC.

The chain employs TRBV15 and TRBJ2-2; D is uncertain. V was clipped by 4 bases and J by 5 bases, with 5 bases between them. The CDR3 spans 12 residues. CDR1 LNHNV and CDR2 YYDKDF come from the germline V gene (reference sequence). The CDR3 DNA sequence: TGTGCCACCAGCATTGGGACCGGGGAGCTGTTTTTT. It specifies CATSIGTGELFF.

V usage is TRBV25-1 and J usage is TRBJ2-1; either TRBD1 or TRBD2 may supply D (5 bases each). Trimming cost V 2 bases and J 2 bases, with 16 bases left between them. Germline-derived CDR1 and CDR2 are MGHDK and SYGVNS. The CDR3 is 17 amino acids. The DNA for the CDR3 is TGTGCCAGCAGTGAAACGAGGGGCCCCCTACCCTACAATGAGCAGTTCTTC. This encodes CASSETRGPLPYNEQFF.

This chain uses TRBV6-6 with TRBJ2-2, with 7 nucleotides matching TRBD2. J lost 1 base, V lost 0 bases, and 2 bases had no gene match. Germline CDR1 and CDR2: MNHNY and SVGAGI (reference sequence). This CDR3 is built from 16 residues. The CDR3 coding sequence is TGTGCCAGCAGTTACTCGGGGGGGGTGAACACCGGGGAGCTGTTTTTT. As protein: CASSYSGGVNTGELFF.